The 26 T cell receptor beta chains listed next were all sequenced from one sample in a study of blood T cell repertoires in COVID-19. Using immunoSEQ multiplex PCR, the repertoire was profiled, and TCRdb retains in-frame clones only, with some absent. Of about 90,000 clones in the sample, 85% to 95% were seen once. Sequences were obtained from peripheral blood. Receptor source: a woman aged 60 to 75 with active COVID-19.

The chain links TRBV11-2 to TRBJ2-3, with a tentative D call TRBD2 (5 bases). This CDR3 has 13 amino acids. V dropped 3 bases and J dropped 4 bases, with 8 bases sitting between them. Germline CDR1 reads SGHAT; CDR2 reads FQNNGV. CDR3 residues: CASSLQAADTQYF. The CDR3 coding sequence is TGTGCCAGCAGCTTGCAAGCGGCAGATACGCAGTATTTT.

The V gene is TRBV28, the J gene TRBJ1-2; 9 bases are shared with TRBD1. The J segment lost 8 bases and the V segment lost 5 bases, leaving 9 bases of the junction unmatched. The CDR3 has 14 residues. In germline, CDR1 is MDHEN, CDR2 SYDVKM. CDR3: CASSLIQGARGYTF. The CDR3 nucleotides read TGTGCCAGCAGTCTAATACAGGGGGCGAGGGGCTACACCTTC.

In regard to this clone: Compared with germline, one end of the junction differs, possibly owing to a read error. The chain has TRBV11-2 and TRBJ2-7, with D possibly being TRBD2 (6 bases). The CDR3 has 11 amino acids. Germline CDR1 reads SGHAT; CDR2 reads FQNNGV. The CDR3: CASSLGPREHF. CDR3 nucleotides: TGTGCCAGCAGCTTAGGCCCCCGGGAGCACTTC.

The chain employs TRBV9 and TRBJ1-1; perhaps TRBD1 as D (6 bases). CDR3 length: 14 amino acids. Trimming took 2 bases from V and 0 from J, leaving 8 bases between them. Per the germline V gene, CDR1 is SGDLS and CDR2 is YYNGEE. The CDR3 spells CASSVDRLNTEAFF. The CDR3 bases are TGTGCCAGCAGCGTTGACAGGTTGAACACTGAAGCTTTCTTT.

The V call is TRBV18, the J call TRBJ1-5; 9 bases line up with TRBD1. Trimming cost V 5 bases and J 6 bases; bases outside gene matches: 8. Germline lookup yields CDR1 KGHSH and CDR2 LQKENI. The CDR3 has 15 amino acids. The CDR3 is CASSGTGLGIQPQHF. CDR3 sequence (DNA): TGTGCCAGCTCAGGGACAGGGCTCGGGATTCAGCCCCAGCATTTT. Variable domain in full (rest from reference TRBV18 and TRBJ1-5): NAGVMQNPRHLVRRRGQEARLRCSPMKGHSHVYWYRQLPEEGLKFMVYLQKENIIDESGMPKERFSAEFPKEGPSILRIQQVVRGDSAAYFCASSGTGLGIQPQHFGDGTRLSIL.

This clone was seen a handful of times. The rearrangement links TRBV6-5 to TRBJ1-3, with TRBD1 as a possible D gene (5 bases). Germline CDR1 is MNHEY and CDR2 is SVGAGI. V lost 6 bases to trimming and J lost 3 bases, with 9 bases between them. The CDR3 is made up of 13 amino acids. The CDR3 nucleotides are TGTGCCAGCAGCCTCGACAGTGGAAACACCATATATTTT. This translates into CASSLDSGNTIYF.

The chain uses TRBV6-5 and TRBJ1-4; D is undetermined. Trimming stripped 8 bases from V and 8 bases from J, with 9 bases between. The CDR3 is 11 amino acids. The germline gives CDR1 MNHEY, CDR2 SVGAGI. CDR3 in DNA: TGTGCCAGCGCGGTCGCGGAAAAACTGTTTTTT. Translation: CASAVAEKLFF.

This chain connects TRBV7-2 to TRBJ1-2; 9 bases are a match to TRBD1. V lost 3 bases and J lost 5; bases outside the gene matches: 16. Germline values: CDR1 SGHTA, CDR2 FQGNSA. The CDR3 is 18 residues long. For the CDR3, the DNA is TGTGCCAGCAGCTTTTCCACGACCGGGACAGGGAGGTTGTATGGCTACACCTTC. This gives the protein CASSFSTTGTGRLYGYTF.

The rearrangement uses TRBV7-3 and TRBJ2-1; D may be TRBD2 (6 bases). The CDR3 length is 14 residues. V was clipped by 7 bases and J by 6 bases, with 16 bases between them. Looked up from germline, CDR1 is SGHTA and CDR2 is FQGTGA. The CDR3 protein is CASTLGTGSNEQFF. The DNA for the CDR3 is TGTGCCAGCACCCTTGGGACTGGAAGCAATGAGCAGTTCTTC.

This clone was seen once. The rearrangement joins TRBV19 to TRBJ2-1; 7 bases map to TRBD2. Germline trimming cut 3 bases from V and 0 bases from J; bases unmatched to any gene: 8. The CDR3 extends over 17 amino acids. The germline V gene encodes CDR1 LNHDA and CDR2 SQIVND (reference sequence). DNA of the CDR3: TGTGCCAGTAGTATCTGGGGGGGGTCGAGCTCCTACAATGAGCAGTTCTTC. Amino acid sequence: CASSIWGGSSSYNEQFF.

V and J are TRBV3-1 (or the pseudogene TRBV3-2) and TRBJ2-1; D gene ambiguous. The CDR3 consists of 14 residues. Germline values: CDR1 LGHDT, CDR2 YNNKEL (reference sequence). Trimming removed 4 bases at V and 0 bases at J, with 7 bases between. The CDR3 DNA follows: TGTGCCAGCAGCCTTAGTGGCTCCTACAATGAGCAGTTCTTC. Protein product: CASSLSGSYNEQFF.

The V and J genes are TRBV28 and TRBJ2-3; 15 bases agree with TRBD2. This CDR3 contains 15 residues. Germline lookup yields CDR1 MDHEN and CDR2 SYDVKM. The V gene end was trimmed by 10 bases and the J gene end by 4 bases; junction bases not matched to a gene: 6. CDR3 protein: CATGLAGGHPDTQYF. In DNA form, the CDR3 reads TGTGCCACAGGACTAGCGGGGGGGCACCCAGATACGCAGTATTTT.

The chain employs TRBV29-1 and TRBJ1-5, with 11 bases that match TRBD1. Germline V gene sequence: CDR1 SQVTM, CDR2 ANQGSEA. CDR3 length: 13 residues. V was pared by 6 bases and J by 6 bases, with 4 bases of the junction left unmatched. CDR3: CSVGQGASQPQHF. DNA of the CDR3: TGCAGCGTCGGACAGGGGGCAAGTCAGCCCCAGCATTTT.

The CDR3 DNA follows: TGTGCCAGCAGACAAATCGGGACAGGGGAATTGTTCTACACCTTC. Translation: CASRQIGTGELFYTF. The chain joins TRBV28 to TRBJ1-2; 10 bases match TRBD1. Germline-derived CDR1 and CDR2 are MDHEN and SYDVKM. The CDR3 runs to 15 residues. The junction had 14 bases not matched to a gene; V was cut back by 6 bases and J by 10 bases.

This chain links TRBV11-3 with TRBJ2-5; 11 bases line up with TRBD1. V lost 4 bases and J lost 4; bases outside the gene matches: 5. Germline V lookup: CDR1 SGHNT, CDR2 YENEEA. The CDR3 contains 15 residues. CDR3 nucleotides: TGTGCCAGCAGCTCCAGGACAGGGGGCCCAGAGACCCAGTACTTC. It translates to CASSSRTGGPETQYF.

This chain connects TRBV7-2 to TRBJ2-1; possibly TRBD2 for D (5 bases). The CDR3 is 13 amino acids. V was clipped by 4 bases and J by 7 bases, with 11 bases between them. The germline gives CDR1 SGHTA, CDR2 FQGNSA. The CDR3 DNA follows: TGTGCCAGCAGCTCAGCGGACTGGAATGAGCAGTTCTTC. Translated, it gives CASSSADWNEQFF.

This clone was counted once. The rearrangement uses TRBV12-3 or TRBV12-4 and TRBJ2-1; no firm D call. With 5 bases removed from V and 5 bases from J, the gap between germline ends came to 7 bases. CDR3 length equals 12 residues. CDR3 amino acids: CASSPLHNEQFF. Written as DNA, the CDR3 is TGTGCCAGCAGTCCTCTTCACAATGAGCAGTTCTTC.

The chain is built from TRBV6-4 and TRBJ2-3, with 12 bases that match TRBD2. CDR3 length: 17 residues. With 5 bases clipped from V and 2 bases from J, the junction kept 8 bases outside the gene matches. Per germline, CDR1 MRHNA and CDR2 SNTAGT. CDR3 amino acids: CASSPGLAGFSTDTQYF. For the CDR3, the DNA is TGTGCCAGCAGTCCCGGACTAGCGGGGTTCTCCACAGATACGCAGTATTTT.

The J gene is TRBJ1-5, the V gene TRBV6-6; D is possibly TRBD1 (6 bases). The length of the CDR3 is 15 residues. V dropped 5 bases and J dropped 4 bases, with 15 bases sitting between them. The germline V gene encodes CDR1 MNHNY and CDR2 SVGAGI (reference sequence). The CDR3 bases are TGTGCCAGCAGTGCAGGACAGAGGGGGAATCAGCCCCAGCATTTT. Translation gives CASSAGQRGNQPQHF.

This chain links TRBV27 with TRBJ2-1; D may be TRBD2 (6 bases). Germline V gives CDR1 MNHEY, CDR2 SMNVEV (reference sequence). V lost 2 bases, J lost 7 bases, and 12 bases lay in between. The CDR3 is 14 amino acids. As DNA, the CDR3 is TGTGCCAGCAGTTTACGGGGAGGAGGTAATGAGCAGTTCTTC. It codes for CASSLRGGGNEQFF.

This clone has a single count. This chain connects TRBV5-5 to TRBJ2-7; 7 nucleotides align to TRBD1. Germline assignment: CDR1 SGHKS and CDR2 YYEKEE (reference sequence). The trim removed 2 bases at V and 3 bases at J, leaving 17 bases unmatched. The CDR3 sequence is 18 residues long. The CDR3 DNA reads as TGTGCCAGCAGCTTAAGCCCGAGTCTGGGGCAGGGGGTCTACGAGCAGTACTTC. Its protein product is CASSLSPSLGQGVYEQYF.

This rearrangement joins TRBV5-1 to TRBJ1-1; D unresolved. The germline V and J ends were trimmed by 0 bases and 5 bases, with 8 bases remaining between them. Germline CDR1 reads SGHRS; CDR2 reads YFSETQ. CDR3 length: 13 amino acids. CDR3 coding DNA: TGCGCCAGCAGCTTGGATCGAGCAACTGAAGCTTTCTTT. This gives the protein CASSLDRATEAFF. Full variable domain (rest looked up from reference TRBV5-1 and TRBJ1-1): KAGVTQTPRYLIKTRGQQVTLSCSPISGHRSVSWYQQTPGQGLQFLFEYFSETQRNKGNFPGRFSGRQFSNSRSEMNVSTLELGDSALYLCASSLDRATEAFFGQGTRLTVV.

Details on this clone: The junction departs from germline at one end; a sequencing error may be responsible. The V call is TRBV7-8, the J call TRBJ1-4, with D possibly TRBD1 on 6 matching bases. The CDR3 runs to 12 residues. Germline-derived CDR1 and CDR2 are SGHVS and FQNEAQ. CDR3 bases: TGTGCCAGCAGCTCCTATAGGACAGCCGTAATTTTT. Residues: CASSSYRTAVIF.

CDR3 sequence: CASSEVQGGFYGYTF. DNA for the CDR3: TGTGCCAGCAGTGAGGTTCAGGGTGGTTTCTATGGCTACACCTTC. V gene TRBV2 combines with J gene TRBJ1-2; tentative D call: TRBD1 (5 bases). The germline V and J ends were trimmed by 3 bases and 4 bases, with 15 bases remaining between them. This CDR3 region has 15 residues. Germline V gene data show CDR1 as SNHLY and CDR2 as FYNNEI.

The CDR3 spells CASSTLGEENYGYTF. The CDR3 DNA sequence: TGTGCCAGCAGCACTCTGGGGGAGGAGAACTATGGCTACACCTTC. This chain links TRBV28 with TRBJ1-2, with D tentatively TRBD1 (5 bases). Trimming left V 6 bases short and J 2 bases short, with 16 bases between. The CDR3 loop spans 15 amino acids. Germline V gene lookup returns CDR1 MDHEN and CDR2 SYDVKM.

This rearrangement joins TRBV24-1 to TRBJ2-7; TRBD1 matches 8 bases. The CDR3 has 16 residues. Germline CDR1 and CDR2: KGHDR and SFDVKD. J was trimmed by 2 bases and V by 5 bases; bases with no gene match: 10. CDR3 in DNA: TGTGCCACCAGTGCCAGCCCCGGGACAGGAGCCTACGAGCAGTACTTC. Protein: CATSASPGTGAYEQYF.